One and the same sample provided the 13 T cell receptor beta chains below, sequenced in a study of control samples from healthy donors and cancer patients. Measured with immunoSEQ multiplex PCR; TCRdb has only the in-frame clones, and not every one. The profile covers about 150,000 clones, with approximately 93% appearing a single time and around 5.4% taken by the ten largest. The sample comprised blood. All receptors come from a man aged 18 to 29 in good health.

This sequence joins TRBV5-1 and TRBJ1-1; D is possibly TRBD1 (5 bases). Trimming took 1 base from V and 0 from J, leaving 16 bases between them. Germline V gene sequence: CDR1 SGHRS, CDR2 YFSETQ. CDR3 length: 17 residues. In DNA form, the CDR3 reads TGCGCCAGCAGCTTGTTCTCGGCAGGGCGCATGAACACTGAAGCTTTCTTT. Translation: CASSLFSAGRMNTEAFF.

This chain connects TRBV20-1 to TRBJ1-4; unclear D gene. Germline lookup yields CDR1 DFQATT and CDR2 SNEGSKA (reference sequence). V was clipped by 3 bases and J by 8 bases, with 4 bases between them. The CDR3 loop spans 10 amino acids. The CDR3 DNA sequence: TGCAGTGCTAGGACGGAAAAACTGTTTTTT. It translates to CSARTEKLFF.

In nucleotides, the CDR3 is TGTGCCAGTAATTCGGGGGCTGAAGCTTTCTTT. Amino acid sequence: CASNSGAEAFF. J is TRBJ1-1 and V is TRBV19, with D possibly matching TRBD1 (5 bases). The V end was cut by 7 bases, the J end by 6 bases, with 9 bases between. This CDR3 is built from 11 residues. Germline-derived CDR1 and CDR2 are LNHDA and SQIVND (reference sequence).

V gene TRBV23-1 combines with J gene TRBJ2-7; D uncertain. TRBV23-1 is an ORF for which the function is uncertain. V was shortened by 0 bases and J by 12 bases, with 12 bases between the two germline ends. The CDR3 loop spans 12 amino acids. In nucleotides, the CDR3 is TGCGCCAGCAGTCAATCTATGGTTCATCCGTACTTC. It is translated as CASSQSMVHPYF.

J is TRBJ1-5 and V is TRBV30, with 7 bases that match TRBD1. V gave up 5 bases and J gave up 2 bases; unmatched junction bases: 9. The CDR3 covers 15 residues. Germline V gene data show CDR1 as GTSNPN and CDR2 as SVGIG (reference sequence). This CDR3 reads CAWGEGAHGNQPQHF. Written as DNA, the CDR3 is TGTGCCTGGGGGGAGGGGGCGCATGGCAATCAGCCCCAGCATTTT.

The chain couples TRBV29-1 to TRBJ1-2; D not certain. Germline CDR1 and CDR2: SQVTM and ANQGSEA. The CDR3 is made up of 11 amino acids. The CDR3 sequence: CSLGSSHGYTF. The CDR3 bases are TGCAGTTTGGGGTCAAGTCACGGCTACACCTTC.

The genes are TRBV7-2 and TRBJ2-7, with a weak D call TRBD1 (6 bases). Trimming stripped 8 bases from V and 6 bases from J, with 17 bases between. Germline-derived CDR1 and CDR2 are SGHTA and FQGNSA. This CDR3 comprises 13 residues. The chain's CDR3 is CASVQTGKFEQYF. CDR3 sequence (DNA): TGTGCCAGCGTCCAAACAGGGAAATTCGAGCAGTACTTC.

This chain connects TRBV12-5 to TRBJ1-1; 10 bases are shared with TRBD1. The CDR3 runs to 17 residues. From germline, CDR1 is LGHNT and CDR2 FRNRAP. The V segment lost 4 bases and the J segment 1 base; nucleotides outside the gene matches: 9. The CDR3 nucleotides read TGTGCTAGTGGTTCTGGGACAGGGGCTGGGGCGAACACTGAAGCTTTCTTT. Translating gives CASGSGTGAGANTEAFF.

The gene calls are TRBV25-1 and TRBJ2-7; D is tentatively TRBD1 or TRBD2 (5 bases each). V lost 5 bases and J lost 2, with 7 bases in between. The V gene's germline CDR1 is MGHDK and CDR2 SYGVNS. The CDR3 extends over 12 amino acids. The CDR3 here is CASSRGPYEQYF. The DNA for the CDR3 is TGTGCCAGCAGTAGGGGACCCTACGAGCAGTACTTC.

The chain carries TRBV11-2 and TRBJ2-7; D is ambiguous. There are 15 residues in the CDR3. With 5 bases removed from V and 2 bases from J, the gap between germline ends came to 16 bases. The V gene's germline CDR1 is SGHAT and CDR2 FQNNGV. The chain's CDR3 is CASSPLGPGPYEQYF. In DNA form, the CDR3 reads TGTGCCAGCAGCCCCCTTGGACCGGGTCCCTACGAGCAGTACTTC.

This chain uses TRBV4-1 with TRBJ2-3, with D possibly matching TRBD2 (6 bases). The V gene's germline CDR1 is MGHRA and CDR2 YSYEKL. The CDR3 has 14 residues. Trimming took 6 bases from V and 0 from J, leaving 10 bases between them. The CDR3 sequence: CASRGGISTDTQYF. The CDR3 DNA is TGCGCCAGCAGGGGCGGGATTAGCACAGATACGCAGTATTTT.

The J gene is TRBJ1-3, the V gene TRBV5-1; D unresolved. The CDR3 is 15 amino acids. Germline V gives CDR1 SGHRS, CDR2 YFSETQ. Trimming shortened V by 4 bases and J by 4 bases, and 15 bases separated the two germline ends. CDR3 sequence (DNA): TGCGCCAGCAGCCAATTGTCAGGCAGGGGAAACACCATATATTTT. Amino acid sequence: CASSQLSGRGNTIYF.

This clone turned up a few times. The chain combines TRBV3-1 (or the pseudogene TRBV3-2) with TRBJ2-1; TRBD2 might be the D (7 bases). CDR3 length: 13 residues. The V end was cut by 3 bases, the J end by 10 bases, with 13 bases between. Germline V gene data show CDR1 as LGHDT and CDR2 as YNNKEL (reference sequence). CDR3 in amino acids: CASSHNGGREQFF. CDR3 nucleotides: TGTGCCAGCAGCCACAACGGGGGGCGGGAGCAGTTCTTC.